The 11 T cell receptor beta chains below all came from one sample that was sequenced in a study of cytomegalovirus exposure and HLA in healthy donors. Clones were read by immunoSEQ multiplex PCR, and TCRdb kept only the in-frame ones, dropping some. The sample yields some 140,000 clones, roughly 81% seen once. The sequencing input was PBMCs. Receptors were obtained from a woman between 25 and 40 years old in good health and CMV-seronegative.

The chain is built from TRBV5-1 and TRBJ2-5, with TRBD1 matching 11 bases. V dropped 3 bases and J dropped 4; count of bases not matched to a gene: 8. The CDR3 has 16 amino acids. Germline V gene sequence: CDR1 SGHRS, CDR2 YFSETQ. CDR3 sequence: CASSWLGQGVGETQYF. For the CDR3, the DNA is TGCGCCAGCAGCTGGCTGGGACAGGGGGTTGGAGAGACCCAGTACTTC.

The chain recombines TRBV5-1 with TRBJ1-2; the match to TRBD1 covers 9 bases. Trimming took 6 bases from V and 6 from J; bases not matched to a gene: 3. The CDR3 has 12 amino acids. Germline loops: CDR1 SGHRS, CDR2 YFSETQ. CDR3 loop: CASTRDRDGYTF. The CDR3 DNA is TGCGCCAGCACCCGGGACAGGGATGGCTACACCTTC.

As for this clone: Sequence at one end of the junction differs from germline and may be a read error. The same CDR3 can be traced to other DNA sequences in this sample. This sequence joins TRBV27 and TRBJ2-1; 10 nucleotides line up with TRBD2. Germline lookup yields CDR1 MNHEY and CDR2 SMNVEV (reference sequence). The CDR3 runs 15 residues. The CDR3 coding sequence is TGTGCCAGCAGGGAGCGGGGGGGCGCCTACAATGAACAGTTCTTC. Translated, it gives CASRERGGAYNEQFF.

Only a few counts were recorded for this clone. The V gene is TRBV19, the J gene TRBJ1-1, with D unresolved. Germline values: CDR1 LNHDA, CDR2 SQIVND (reference sequence). The CDR3 has 14 residues. V lost 6 bases to trimming and J lost 1 base, with 12 bases between them. Written as DNA, the CDR3 is TGTGCCAGTAGGGTGGGTGGGCGGAACACTGAAGCTTTCTTT. Translation: CASRVGGRNTEAFF.

The J gene is TRBJ2-7, the V gene TRBV7-8, with 10 bases fitting TRBD1. Trimming cost V 2 bases and J 3 bases; bases outside gene matches: 13. Germline CDR1 SGHVS, CDR2 FQNEAQ. This CDR3 has 18 amino acids. The CDR3 spells CASSLMRGVTGGGYEQYF. In DNA, the CDR3 is TGTGCCAGCAGCTTAATGAGGGGCGTGACAGGGGGCGGCTACGAGCAGTACTTC.

The sample holds one count of this clone. The V and J genes are TRBV5-1 and TRBJ2-3, with TRBD1 matching 10 bases. Unmatched junction bases numbered 1, after V lost 3 bases and J lost 3 bases. The CDR3 length is 14 residues. Germline V CDR1 and CDR2: SGHRS, YFSETQ. In DNA form, the CDR3 reads TGCGCCAGCAGCTCGGACAGGGGGACAGATACGCAGTATTTT. Its translation: CASSSDRGTDTQYF.

The chain carries TRBV4-2 and TRBJ2-7; tentatively, D is TRBD2 (7 bases). Per germline, CDR1 LGHNA and CDR2 YNFKEQ. Trimming stripped 3 bases from V and 7 bases from J, with 13 bases between. The CDR3 length is 13 residues. Here the CDR3 reads CASSQTGGREQYF. The CDR3 region has the DNA TGTGCCAGCAGCCAGACGGGGGGCCGGGAGCAGTACTTC.

V usage is TRBV7-2 and J usage is TRBJ1-3; possibly TRBD1 for D (5 bases). Deletions cut 2 bases from V and 0 bases from J, with 11 bases between. Germline CDR1 reads SGHTA; CDR2 reads FQGNSA. The CDR3 has 16 residues. CDR3 region: CASSLHPGSSGNTIYF. The CDR3 nucleotides are TGTGCCAGCAGCTTACATCCAGGGTCCTCTGGAAACACCATATATTTT. The complete variable domain, with remaining parts taken from reference TRBV7-2 and TRBJ1-3, reads GAGVSQSPSNKVTEKGKDVELRCDPISGHTALYWYRQSLGQGLEFLIYFQGNSAPDKSGLPSDRFSAERTGGSVSTLTIQRTQQEDSAVYLCASSLHPGSSGNTIYFGEGSWLTVV.

The chain couples TRBV15 to TRBJ2-1; 12 positions agree with TRBD1. The ends lost 5 bases at V and 6 bases at J; junction bases unmatched: 5. This CDR3 region has 15 residues. Germline-derived CDR1 and CDR2 are LNHNV and YYDKDF (reference sequence). For the CDR3, the DNA is TGTGCCACCAGCGGGGGACAGGGGGCCTTCAATGAGCAGTTCTTC. Protein: CATSGGQGAFNEQFF.

The rearrangement uses TRBV6-1 and TRBJ2-3, with a tentative D call TRBD1 (6 bases). V gave up 8 bases and J gave up 3 bases, with 9 bases separating them. The CDR3 is made up of 12 amino acids. Per germline, CDR1 MNHNS and CDR2 SASEGT. In nucleotides, the CDR3 is TGTGCCAGCCAGAGGGGGACAGATACGCAGTATTTT. This translates into CASQRGTDTQYF.

The J gene is TRBJ1-4, the V gene TRBV4-2; perhaps TRBD1 as D (5 bases). Trimming took off 3 bases at V and 4 bases at J, with 15 bases between the two ends. The CDR3 extends over 16 amino acids. Germline CDR1 LGHNA, CDR2 YNFKEQ. CDR3 in amino acids: CASSQLQGKLNEKLFF. The CDR3 bases are TGTGCCAGCAGCCAGCTCCAGGGAAAACTTAATGAAAAACTGTTTTTT.